Listed here are 32 T cell receptor beta chains from one sample, sequenced in a study of PD-L1 blockade in urothelial cancer. The time point denotes: pretreatment peripheral blood. The data were produced by immunoSEQ multiplex PCR, yet TCRdb's version contains in-frame clones alone and is incomplete. The sample records roughly 130,000 clones, about 81% being singletons. The sample in question was PBMCs, obtained around atezolizumab (anti-PD-L1) treatment. The receptor source for this set is a man aged 50-60 years with urothelial cancer.

The chain employs TRBV9 and TRBJ2-1, with D maybe TRBD1 (6 bases). V was shortened by 0 bases and J by 8 bases, with 15 bases between the two germline ends. In germline, CDR1 is SGDLS, CDR2 YYNGEE. CDR3 size: 15 residues. CDR3: CASSVGQVHSDEQFF. The CDR3 nucleotides are TGTGCCAGCAGCGTAGGACAGGTACATTCTGATGAGCAGTTCTTC.

This clone has only one observation. The chain joins TRBV28 to TRBJ1-3; possibly TRBD1 for D (6 bases). Germline CDR1 reads MDHEN; CDR2 reads SYDVKM. The V end lost 2 bases, the J end lost 0 bases, and 8 bases lay between the germline ends. This CDR3 is built from 15 residues. CDR3 DNA: TGTGCCAGCAGTTTACTAGGGGGCTCTGGAAACACCATATATTTT. Its protein is CASSLLGGSGNTIYF.

This clone has just one count. The V call is TRBV5-4, the J call TRBJ1-2, with 7 positions matching TRBD1. Germline trimming cut 2 bases from V and 5 bases from J; bases unmatched to any gene: 6. The CDR3 is made up of 14 amino acids. Germline-derived CDR1 and CDR2 are SGHNT and YYREEE (reference sequence). CDR3 DNA sequence: TGTGCCAGCAGCTTCGGACAGGACGAATATGGCTACACCTTC. Encoded protein: CASSFGQDEYGYTF.

This chain uses TRBV5-1 with TRBJ2-2; the match to TRBD1 covers 8 bases. Germline trimming cut 6 bases from V and 5 bases from J; bases unmatched to any gene: 6. Germline CDR1 reads SGHRS; CDR2 reads YFSETQ. CDR3 length: 14 amino acids. The CDR3 spells CASKGTGGTGELFF. Here the CDR3 DNA reads TGCGCCAGCAAAGGGACAGGTGGGACCGGGGAGCTGTTTTTT.

This chain connects TRBV7-2 to TRBJ2-6; 8 bases agree with TRBD2. The V and J ends lost 5 bases and 3 bases, in that order; junction bases with no gene match: 9. Germline values: CDR1 SGHTA, CDR2 FQGNSA. This CDR3 spans 17 amino acids. This chain's CDR3 is CASSPAPRGGGANVLTF. CDR3 DNA: TGTGCCAGCAGCCCGGCCCCCCGGGGGGGTGGGGCCAACGTCCTGACTTTC.

The chain carries TRBV9 and TRBJ2-3, with D maybe TRBD2 (7 bases). The CDR3 sequence is 16 residues long. The germline CDR1 and CDR2 sequences are SGDLS and YYNGEE. Deletions cut 2 bases from V and 6 bases from J, with 19 bases between. DNA for the CDR3: TGTGCCAGCAGCGTTCGGGAGGCGCTCCAGGGGGATACGCAGTATTTT. Translated, it gives CASSVREALQGDTQYF.

This chain links TRBV19 with TRBJ2-7, with TRBD1 matching over 7 bases. From germline, CDR1 is LNHDA and CDR2 SQIVND (reference sequence). This CDR3 comprises 13 residues. Losses at the gene ends were 6 bases for V and 2 bases for J; bases not matched to a gene: 4. The chain's CDR3 is CASRRQGAYEQYF. The CDR3 coding sequence is TGTGCCAGTAGGCGACAGGGAGCCTACGAGCAGTACTTC.

The V gene is TRBV15, the J gene TRBJ1-2, with D tentatively TRBD1 (5 bases). In germline, CDR1 is LNHNV, CDR2 YYDKDF (reference sequence). V lost 0 bases and J 8 bases, leaving 13 bases between the germline ends. There are 14 residues in the CDR3. The CDR3 nucleotides are TGTGCCACCAGCAGAGACAGGGTGTCTATAGGCTACACCTTC. Amino acid sequence: CATSRDRVSIGYTF.

The chain is built from TRBV21-1 and TRBJ2-1; the D call TRBD2 from the table was never checked on the DNA. TRBV21-1 is tagged as a pseudogene. This CDR3 has 16 amino acids. CDR3 amino acids: CASSKAMIARDNEQFF. The CDR3 region has the DNA TGTGCCAGCAGCAAAGCGATGATAGCGAGGGACAATGAGCAGTTCTTC.

This chain joins TRBV13 and TRBJ2-7, with D perhaps TRBD1 (6 bases). Per germline, CDR1 PRHDT and CDR2 FYEKMQ (reference sequence). CDR3 length: 11 amino acids. V lost 6 bases and J 11 bases, leaving 14 bases between the germline ends. For the CDR3, the DNA is TGTGCCAGCAGAAGCGCAGGGGTTGAGTACTTC. This sequence encodes CASRSAGVEYF.

This clone was recorded only once. The V gene is TRBV19, the J gene TRBJ2-5, with 8 positions matching TRBD2. Germline-derived CDR1 and CDR2 are LNHDA and SQIVND (reference sequence). The CDR3 has 14 amino acids. Trimming cost V 5 bases and J 4 bases; bases outside gene matches: 6. CDR3 nucleotide sequence: TGTGCCAGTAGTCAAGGACTAGCTGTAGAGACCCAGTACTTC. As protein: CASSQGLAVETQYF. The complete variable domain, with remaining parts taken from reference TRBV19 and TRBJ2-5, reads DGGITQSPKYLFRKEGQNVTLSCEQNLNHDAMYWYRQDPGQGLRLIYYSQIVNDFQKGDIAEGYSVSREKKESFPLTVTSAQKNPTAFYLCASSQGLAVETQYFGPGTRLLVL.

The rearrangement uses TRBV27 and TRBJ1-3, with D possibly TRBD1 on 5 matching bases. This CDR3 is built from 14 residues. Germline values: CDR1 MNHEY, CDR2 SMNVEV (reference sequence). The V gene lost 3 bases and the J gene lost 4 bases, with 10 bases spanning the gap. The DNA for the CDR3 is TGTGCCAGCAGTTTCGGGGGGATGGGAAACACCATATATTTT. This translates into CASSFGGMGNTIYF.

The chain uses TRBV10-3 and TRBJ1-1; 11 nucleotides agree with TRBD1. V lost 7 bases, J lost 4 bases, and 5 bases stayed unmatched. Germline V gene lookup returns CDR1 ENHRY and CDR2 SYGVKD. The CDR3 contains 14 residues. CDR3 sequence reads: CAITRDRGATEAFF. For the CDR3, the DNA is TGTGCCATCACCAGGGACAGGGGGGCCACTGAAGCTTTCTTT.

The chain recombines TRBV4-1 with TRBJ1-5; weak D call: TRBD1 (6 bases). Germline V lookup: CDR1 MGHRA, CDR2 YSYEKL. Trimming removed 1 base at V and 7 bases at J, with 14 bases between. The CDR3 runs to 15 residues. CDR3 nucleotide sequence: TGCGCCAGCAGCCAAGGCGTCCGGGACATACAGCCCCAGCATTTT. Translated, it gives CASSQGVRDIQPQHF.

This rearrangement joins TRBV11-2 to TRBJ2-1; unclear D gene. The CDR3 extends over 16 amino acids. Trimming stripped 2 bases from V and 4 bases from J, with 15 bases between. CDR1 SGHAT and CDR2 FQNNGV come from the germline V gene. CDR3 DNA sequence: TGTGCCAGCAGCTTACTCCTGGCGGCTAAATACAATGAGCAGTTCTTC. Translation: CASSLLLAAKYNEQFF.

Worth noting for this clone: The sample contains more than one DNA sequence encoding this CDR3. The gene calls are TRBV2 and TRBJ2-3; TRBD1 aligns across 10 bases. Germline V lookup: CDR1 SNHLY, CDR2 FYNNEI. Trimming cost V 7 bases and J 3 bases; bases outside gene matches: 4. This CDR3 is built from 14 residues. The CDR3 loop reads CASTRDRGTDTQYF. In DNA, the CDR3 is TGTGCCAGCACCCGGGACAGGGGAACAGATACGCAGTATTTT.

The chain uses TRBV5-1 and TRBJ2-3; a possible D gene is TRBD2 (5 bases). The V and J ends lost 3 bases and 3 bases respectively, with 14 bases between them. This CDR3 contains 15 residues. CDR1 and CDR2 (germline): SGHRS, YFSETQ. The CDR3 is CASSSRGFGTDTQYF. The CDR3 coding sequence is TGCGCCAGCAGCTCCCGGGGTTTTGGGACAGATACGCAGTATTTT.

The rearrangement links TRBV30 to TRBJ2-1; 10 nucleotides match TRBD2. CDR1 GTSNPN and CDR2 SVGIG come from the germline V gene (reference sequence). The CDR3 runs 17 residues. The junction had 11 bases not matched to a gene; V was cut back by 2 bases and J by 4 bases. The CDR3 loop is CAWSFLRTSGAYNEQFF. The CDR3 bases are TGTGCCTGGAGTTTCCTCCGGACTAGCGGAGCATACAATGAGCAGTTCTTC.

The gene calls are TRBV18 and TRBJ2-1, with D perhaps matching TRBD2 (5 bases). Germline V gives CDR1 KGHSH, CDR2 LQKENI. The germline V and J ends were trimmed by 2 bases and 3 bases, with 8 bases remaining between them. The CDR3 contains 14 residues. The CDR3 is CASSPSGIYNEQFF. The CDR3 region has the DNA TGTGCCAGCTCACCATCGGGAATCTACAATGAGCAGTTCTTC.

This clone was seen a single time. The rearrangement uses TRBV7-3 and TRBJ2-2, with D perhaps matching TRBD2 (5 bases). Trimming took off 2 bases at V and 0 bases at J, with 13 bases between the two ends. In germline, CDR1 is SGHTA, CDR2 FQGTGA. The CDR3 runs to 17 residues. CDR3 bases: TGTGCCAGCAGCTTACCTGGACTCGGCGCGAACACCGGGGAGCTGTTTTTT. This encodes CASSLPGLGANTGELFF.

The chain couples TRBV6-1 to TRBJ2-5; D may be TRBD2 (7 bases). The CDR3 spans 14 residues. V lost 2 bases, J lost 4 bases, and 11 bases lay in between. Germline values: CDR1 MNHNS, CDR2 SASEGT. The CDR3 is CASSEPGEGETQYF. The CDR3 nucleotides read TGTGCCAGCAGTGAACCAGGGGAGGGAGAGACCCAGTACTTC.

This clone was detected only once. This chain links TRBV5-1 with TRBJ1-1, with D maybe TRBD1 (5 bases). The CDR3 sequence is 15 residues long. V lost 0 bases to trimming and J lost 1 base, with 10 bases between them. Looked up from germline, CDR1 is SGHRS and CDR2 is YFSETQ. The CDR3 is CASSLEGVPNTEAFF. CDR3 in DNA: TGCGCCAGCAGCTTGGAAGGGGTCCCGAACACTGAAGCTTTCTTT.

The gene calls are TRBV11-2 and TRBJ1-2, with 9 positions matching TRBD1. Unmatched junction bases numbered 11, after V lost 5 bases and J lost 4 bases. The CDR3 is 16 residues long. Germline CDR1 is SGHAT and CDR2 is FQNNGV. Written as DNA, the CDR3 is TGTGCCAGCAGCCCTGATAGACTACAGGGGGCCTATGGCTACACCTTC. Residues: CASSPDRLQGAYGYTF.

The rearrangement links TRBV28 to TRBJ1-4, with D tentatively TRBD1 (5 bases). Trimming left V 6 bases short and J 8 bases short, with 10 bases between. Looked up from germline, CDR1 is MDHEN and CDR2 is SYDVKM. The CDR3 spans 12 residues. The CDR3 bases are TGTGCCAGCAGGCCTGGGGGGGAAAAACTGTTTTTT. Translation: CASRPGGEKLFF. The whole variable domain, filled in from reference TRBV28 and TRBJ1-4, reads DVKVTQSSRYLVKRTGEKVFLECVQDMDHENMFWYRQDPGLGLRLIYFSYDVKMKEKGDIPEGYSVSREKKERFSLILESASTNQTSMYLCASRPGGEKLFFGSGTQLSVL.

This chain connects TRBV7-9 to TRBJ1-4; D is possibly TRBD1 (5 bases). Germline V CDR1 and CDR2: SEHNR, FQNEAQ (reference sequence). Trimming stripped 4 bases from V and 0 bases from J, with 12 bases between. The CDR3 is made up of 16 amino acids. CDR3 DNA: TGTGCCAGCAGCTGGGGCTTGATTGCAACTAATGAAAAACTGTTTTTT. It translates to CASSWGLIATNEKLFF.

Worth noting for this clone: A read error may produce the germline difference seen at one junction end. V gene TRBV7-9 combines with J gene TRBJ2-7, with no clear D. Germline CDR1 and CDR2: SEHNR and FQNEAQ (reference sequence). The CDR3 length is 8 residues. The CDR3 loop is CASSPTHF. CDR3 DNA: TGTGCCAGCAGCCCCACACACTTC.

The chain links TRBV19 to TRBJ2-5; the D gene is possibly TRBD2 (7 bases). Between the trimmed V and J ends, which lost 4 bases and 5 bases, there was a span of 17 bases. The CDR3 spans 15 residues. Germline loops: CDR1 LNHDA, CDR2 SQIVND (reference sequence). CDR3 DNA sequence: TGTGCCAGTAGTACCCGACGGGGGGCCCAGGAGACCCAGTACTTC. It is translated as CASSTRRGAQETQYF. The complete variable domain, with remaining parts taken from reference TRBV19 and TRBJ2-5, reads DGGITQSPKYLFRKEGQNVTLSCEQNLNHDAMYWYRQDPGQGLRLIYYSQIVNDFQKGDIAEGYSVSREKKESFPLTVTSAQKNPTAFYLCASSTRRGAQETQYFGPGTRLLVL.

The chain carries TRBV9 and TRBJ2-1; TRBD2 matches at 13 bases. The CDR3 consists of 18 residues. Germline assignment: CDR1 SGDLS and CDR2 YYNGEE. Trimming at V came to 2 bases and at J to 7 bases, leaving 12 bases not matched to a gene. The CDR3 sequence is CASSVGTSGTRASNEQFF. The DNA of the CDR3 is TGTGCCAGCAGCGTCGGGACTAGCGGGACCCGGGCCTCTAATGAGCAGTTCTTC.

The table lists this clone with a few counts. The rearrangement links TRBV2 to TRBJ1-5, with D uncertain. Trimming shortened V by 5 bases and J by 4 bases, and 6 bases separated the two germline ends. There are 12 residues in the CDR3. In germline, CDR1 is SNHLY, CDR2 FYNNEI. CDR3 sequence reads: CASSPRNQPQHF. The CDR3 DNA reads as TGTGCCAGCAGTCCGAGGAATCAGCCCCAGCATTTT.

This clone was observed a few times. The chain joins TRBV7-8 to TRBJ2-2; 8 nucleotides agree with TRBD2. CDR1 is SGHVS and CDR2 is FQNEAQ in the germline V gene. V gave up 3 bases and J gave up 4 bases; unmatched junction bases: 4. The CDR3 loop spans 15 amino acids. The CDR3: CASSFLREVTGELFF. The CDR3 nucleotides read TGTGCCAGCAGCTTTTTGCGGGAGGTCACCGGGGAGCTGTTTTTT.

This clone was detected ten times or more. The CDR3 DNA sequence: TGTGCCAGCAGCTTGGTGAACAGGGGTAAAGAAGCTTTCTTT. Protein product: CASSLVNRGKEAFF. The V call is TRBV5-6, the J call TRBJ1-1; 7 bases fit TRBD1. CDR3 size: 14 residues. Germline V gene lookup returns CDR1 SGHDT and CDR2 YYEEEE. The V and J ends lost 0 bases and 8 bases, in that order; junction bases with no gene match: 7. The complete variable domain, with remaining parts taken from reference TRBV5-6 and TRBJ1-1, reads DAGVTQSPTHLIKTRGQQVTLRCSPKSGHDTVSWYQQALGQGPQFIFQYYEEEERQRGNFPDRFSGHQFPNYSSELNVNALLLGDSALYLCASSLVNRGKEAFFGQGTRLTVV.

The chain recombines TRBV28 with TRBJ2-6; TRBD2 aligns across 7 bases. From germline, CDR1 is MDHEN and CDR2 SYDVKM. The CDR3 runs 17 residues. V was pared by 10 bases and J by 0 bases, with 12 bases of the junction left unmatched. This chain's CDR3 is CATESRGSSSGANVLTF. The CDR3, as DNA: TGTGCCACCGAATCCCGCGGGAGCAGCTCTGGGGCCAACGTCCTGACTTTC.